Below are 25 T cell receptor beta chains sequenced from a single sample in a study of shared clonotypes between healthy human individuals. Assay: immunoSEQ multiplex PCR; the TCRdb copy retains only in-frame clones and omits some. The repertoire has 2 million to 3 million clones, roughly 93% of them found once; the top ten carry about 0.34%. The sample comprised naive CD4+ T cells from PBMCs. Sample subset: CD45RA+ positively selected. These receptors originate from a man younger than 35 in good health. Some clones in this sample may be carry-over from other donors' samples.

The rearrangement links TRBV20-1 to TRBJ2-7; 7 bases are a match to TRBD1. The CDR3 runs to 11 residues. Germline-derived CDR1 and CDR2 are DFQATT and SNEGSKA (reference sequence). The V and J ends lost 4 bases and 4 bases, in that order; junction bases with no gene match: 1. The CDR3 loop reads CSAKTGYEQYF. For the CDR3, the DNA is TGCAGTGCTAAGACAGGGTACGAGCAGTACTTC.

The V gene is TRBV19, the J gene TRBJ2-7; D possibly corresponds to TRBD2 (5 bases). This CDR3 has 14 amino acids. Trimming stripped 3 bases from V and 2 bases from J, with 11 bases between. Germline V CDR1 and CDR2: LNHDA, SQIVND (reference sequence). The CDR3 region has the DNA TGTGCCAGTAGTATTCGAGGGTTCGCCTACGAGCAGTACTTC. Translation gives CASSIRGFAYEQYF.

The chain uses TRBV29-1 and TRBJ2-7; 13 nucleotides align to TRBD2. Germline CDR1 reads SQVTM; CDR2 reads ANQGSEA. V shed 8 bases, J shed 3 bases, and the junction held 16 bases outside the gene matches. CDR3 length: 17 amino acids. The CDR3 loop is CSPRSPLAGGVNYEQYF. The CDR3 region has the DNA TGCAGCCCTCGATCCCCACTAGCGGGAGGGGTAAACTACGAGCAGTACTTC.

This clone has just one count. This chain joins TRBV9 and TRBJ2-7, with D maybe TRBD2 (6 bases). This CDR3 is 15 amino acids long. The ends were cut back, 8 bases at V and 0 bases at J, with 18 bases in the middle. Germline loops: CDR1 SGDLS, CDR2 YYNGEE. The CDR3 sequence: CARPGRQQSSYEQYF. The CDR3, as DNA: TGTGCCAGACCGGGGAGGCAGCAGAGCTCCTACGAGCAGTACTTC.

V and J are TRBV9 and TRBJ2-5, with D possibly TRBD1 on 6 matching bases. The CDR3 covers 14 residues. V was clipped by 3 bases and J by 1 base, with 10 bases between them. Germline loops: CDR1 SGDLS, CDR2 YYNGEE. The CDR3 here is CASSARGGQETQYF. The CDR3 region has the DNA TGTGCCAGCAGCGCGAGAGGGGGCCAAGAGACCCAGTACTTC.

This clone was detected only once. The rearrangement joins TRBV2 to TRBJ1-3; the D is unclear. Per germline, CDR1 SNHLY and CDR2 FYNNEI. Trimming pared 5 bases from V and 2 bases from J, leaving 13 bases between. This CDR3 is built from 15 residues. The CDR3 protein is CASSTDPRAGNTIYF. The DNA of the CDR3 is TGTGCCAGCAGTACTGACCCACGGGCTGGAAACACCATATATTTT.

The CDR3 sequence is CASSPQTRTGANVLTF. CDR3 in DNA: TGTGCCAGCAGCCCCCAAACTAGGACTGGGGCCAACGTCCTGACTTTC. This chain connects TRBV7-2 to TRBJ2-6; D may be TRBD2 (5 bases). The CDR3 sequence is 16 residues long. Germline CDR1 SGHTA, CDR2 FQGNSA. The ends were cut back, 5 bases at V and 2 bases at J, with 13 bases in the middle.

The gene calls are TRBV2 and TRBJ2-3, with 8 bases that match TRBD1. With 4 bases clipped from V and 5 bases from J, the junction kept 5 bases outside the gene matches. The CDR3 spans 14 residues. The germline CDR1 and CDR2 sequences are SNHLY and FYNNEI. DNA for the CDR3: TGTGCCAGCAGTGGGACAGGGCGGGGAGATACGCAGTATTTT. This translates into CASSGTGRGDTQYF.

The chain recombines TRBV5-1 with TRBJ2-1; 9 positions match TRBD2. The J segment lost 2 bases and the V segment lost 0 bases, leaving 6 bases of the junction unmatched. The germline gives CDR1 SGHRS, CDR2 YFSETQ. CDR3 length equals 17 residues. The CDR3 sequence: CASSLVAQRGAYNEQFF. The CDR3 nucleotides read TGCGCCAGCAGCTTGGTCGCGCAGCGGGGGGCCTACAATGAGCAGTTCTTC.

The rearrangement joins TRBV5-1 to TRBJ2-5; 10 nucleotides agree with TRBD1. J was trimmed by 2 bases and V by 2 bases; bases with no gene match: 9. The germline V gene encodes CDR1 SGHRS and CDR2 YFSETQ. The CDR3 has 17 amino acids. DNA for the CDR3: TGCGCCAGCAGCTTAAGTGGGACAGGGGTGGGGCAAGAGACCCAGTACTTC. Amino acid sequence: CASSLSGTGVGQETQYF.

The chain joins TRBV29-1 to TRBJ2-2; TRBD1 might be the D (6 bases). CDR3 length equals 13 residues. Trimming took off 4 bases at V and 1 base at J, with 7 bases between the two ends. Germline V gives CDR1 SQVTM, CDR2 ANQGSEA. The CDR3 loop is CSVGGRNTGELFF. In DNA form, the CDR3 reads TGCAGCGTTGGGGGGCGGAACACCGGGGAGCTGTTTTTT.

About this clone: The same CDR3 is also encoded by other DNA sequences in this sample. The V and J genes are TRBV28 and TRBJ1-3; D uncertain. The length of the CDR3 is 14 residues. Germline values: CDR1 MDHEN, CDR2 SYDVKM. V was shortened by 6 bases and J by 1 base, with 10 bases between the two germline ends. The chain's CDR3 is CASSSRVSGNTIYF. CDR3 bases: TGTGCCAGCAGCTCGAGAGTATCTGGAAACACCATATATTTT.

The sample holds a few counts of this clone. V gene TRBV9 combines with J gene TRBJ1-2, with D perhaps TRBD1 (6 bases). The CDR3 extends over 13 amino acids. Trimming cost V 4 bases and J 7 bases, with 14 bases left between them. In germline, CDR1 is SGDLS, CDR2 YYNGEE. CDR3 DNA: TGTGCCAGCAGCTCTGGGACAACAGGTGGCTACACCTTC. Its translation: CASSSGTTGGYTF.

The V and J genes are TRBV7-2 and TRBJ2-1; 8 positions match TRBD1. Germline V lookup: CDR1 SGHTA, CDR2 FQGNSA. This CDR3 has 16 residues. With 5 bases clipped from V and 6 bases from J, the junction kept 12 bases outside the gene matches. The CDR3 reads CASSPKNRGIINEQFF. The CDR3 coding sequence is TGTGCCAGCAGCCCGAAAAACAGGGGGATTATCAATGAGCAGTTCTTC.

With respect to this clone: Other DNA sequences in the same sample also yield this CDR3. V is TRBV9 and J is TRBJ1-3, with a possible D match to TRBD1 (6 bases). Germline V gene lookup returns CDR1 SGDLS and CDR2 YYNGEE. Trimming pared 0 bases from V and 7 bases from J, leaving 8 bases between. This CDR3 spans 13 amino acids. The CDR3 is CASSVGGGNTIYF. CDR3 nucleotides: TGTGCCAGCAGCGTAGGGGGGGGCAACACCATATATTTT.

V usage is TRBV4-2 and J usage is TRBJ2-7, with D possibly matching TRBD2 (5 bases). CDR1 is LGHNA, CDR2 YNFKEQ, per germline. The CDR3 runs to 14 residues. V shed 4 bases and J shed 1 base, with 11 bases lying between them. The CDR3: CASSPDLLSYEQYF. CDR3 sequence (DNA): TGTGCCAGCAGCCCGGACTTACTTTCCTACGAGCAGTACTTC.

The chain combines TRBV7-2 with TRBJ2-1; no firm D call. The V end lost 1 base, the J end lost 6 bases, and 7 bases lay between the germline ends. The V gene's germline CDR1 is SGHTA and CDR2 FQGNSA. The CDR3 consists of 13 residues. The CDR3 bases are TGTGCCAGCAGCTTAGTCAGGATCAATGAGCAGTTCTTC. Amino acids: CASSLVRINEQFF.

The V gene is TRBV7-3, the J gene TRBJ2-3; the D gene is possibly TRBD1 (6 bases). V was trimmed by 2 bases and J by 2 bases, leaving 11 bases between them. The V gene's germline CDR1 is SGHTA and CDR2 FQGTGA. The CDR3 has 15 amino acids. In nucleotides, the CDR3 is TGTGCCAGCAGCTTATCGGGACAAGCCACAGATACGCAGTATTTT. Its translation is CASSLSGQATDTQYF.

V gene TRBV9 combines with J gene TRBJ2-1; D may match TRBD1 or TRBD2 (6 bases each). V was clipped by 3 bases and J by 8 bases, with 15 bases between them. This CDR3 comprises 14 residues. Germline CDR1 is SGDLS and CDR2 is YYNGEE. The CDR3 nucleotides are TGTGCCAGCAGCGACCCCGGGGGCGATTATGAGCAGTTCTTC. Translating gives CASSDPGGDYEQFF.

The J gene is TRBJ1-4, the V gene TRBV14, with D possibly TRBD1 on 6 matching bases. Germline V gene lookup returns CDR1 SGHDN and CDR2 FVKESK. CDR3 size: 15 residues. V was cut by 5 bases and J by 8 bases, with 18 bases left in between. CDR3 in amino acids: CASSFRQARREKLFF. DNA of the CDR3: TGTGCCAGCAGCTTTCGACAGGCCCGCCGAGAAAAACTGTTTTTT.

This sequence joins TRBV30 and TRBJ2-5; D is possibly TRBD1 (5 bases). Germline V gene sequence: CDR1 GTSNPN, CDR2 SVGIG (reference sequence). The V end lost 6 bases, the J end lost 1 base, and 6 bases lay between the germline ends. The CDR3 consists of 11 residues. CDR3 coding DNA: TGTGCCTGCAGGGTCCAAGAGACCCAGTACTTC. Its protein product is CACRVQETQYF.

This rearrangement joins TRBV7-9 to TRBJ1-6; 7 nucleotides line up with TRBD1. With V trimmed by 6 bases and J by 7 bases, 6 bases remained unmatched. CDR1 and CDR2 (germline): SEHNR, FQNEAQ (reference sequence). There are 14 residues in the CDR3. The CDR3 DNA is TGTGCCAGCAGTCAAGACAGGGAGAATTCACCCCTCCACTTT. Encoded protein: CASSQDRENSPLHF.

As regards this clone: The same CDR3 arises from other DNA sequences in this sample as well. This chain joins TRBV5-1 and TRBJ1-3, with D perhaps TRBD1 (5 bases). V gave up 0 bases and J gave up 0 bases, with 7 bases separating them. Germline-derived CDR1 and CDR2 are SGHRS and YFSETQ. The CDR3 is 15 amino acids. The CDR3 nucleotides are TGCGCCAGCAGCTTGGGGGGGTACTCTGGAAACACCATATATTTT. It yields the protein CASSLGGYSGNTIYF.

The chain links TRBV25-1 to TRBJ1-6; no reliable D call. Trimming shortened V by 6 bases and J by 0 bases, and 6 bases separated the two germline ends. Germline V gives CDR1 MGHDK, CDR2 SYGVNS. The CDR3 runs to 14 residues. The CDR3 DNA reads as TGTGCCAGCAGGGTGAGCTCCTATAATTCACCCCTCCACTTT. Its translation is CASRVSSYNSPLHF.

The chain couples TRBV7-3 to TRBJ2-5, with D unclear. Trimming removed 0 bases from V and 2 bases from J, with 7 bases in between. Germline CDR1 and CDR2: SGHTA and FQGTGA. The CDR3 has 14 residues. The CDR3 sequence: CASSLTPGQETQYF. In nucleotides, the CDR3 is TGTGCCAGCAGCTTAACGCCAGGTCAAGAGACCCAGTACTTC.